This entry lists 23 T cell receptor beta chains sequenced from one sample in a study of CD8 T cells in Susac syndrome. Reverse transcription of roughly 0.5 to 1 ug RNA was carried out with random hexamers. TCRdb itself ran the immunoSEQ multiplex PCR reads through MiXCR, one entry per CDR3 protein. The table shows about 130,000 distinct CDR3 sequences, with 90% to 95% occurring only once. The sequenced sample consisted of CD8+ T cells from PBMCs. These receptors came from a human donor with Susac syndrome.

V usage is TRBV20-1 and J usage is TRBJ2-1; 11 nucleotides match TRBD1. The V gene end was trimmed by 0 bases and the J gene end by 5 bases; junction bases not matched to a gene: 6. CDR1 DFQATT and CDR2 SNEGSKA come from the germline V gene (reference sequence). This CDR3 is 16 amino acids long. The CDR3: CSARDPGTGGDNEQFF. DNA for the CDR3: TGCAGTGCTAGAGACCCAGGGACAGGGGGTGACAATGAGCAGTTCTTC.

This chain joins TRBV7-3 and TRBJ1-1; 8 nucleotides match TRBD1. The length of the CDR3 is 14 residues. Germline CDR1 and CDR2: SGHTA and FQGTGA. Trimming removed 5 bases from V and 3 bases from J; junction bases left unmatched: 5. CDR3 sequence (DNA): TGTGCCAGCAGCGCTACAGGGGGGGACACTGAAGCTTTCTTT. Translated, it gives CASSATGGDTEAFF.

This clonotype occurred once. This chain joins TRBV30 and TRBJ1-1; unclear D gene. V gave up 5 bases and J gave up 7 bases, with 26 bases separating them. Germline CDR1 reads GTSNPN; CDR2 reads SVGIG (reference sequence). CDR3 length: 16 amino acids. CDR3 DNA sequence: TGTGCCTGGCGTAAACTCTACAGCCGACGAAAAAGTGAAGCTTTCTTT. It encodes CAWRKLYSRRKSEAFF.

The chain has TRBV27 and TRBJ1-5; TRBD1 aligns across 8 bases. In germline, CDR1 is MNHEY, CDR2 SMNVEV (reference sequence). The CDR3 has 15 residues. Germline trimming cut 5 bases from V and 6 bases from J; bases unmatched to any gene: 9. The CDR3 here is CASSPGTGFGQPQHF. The CDR3 DNA reads as TGTGCCAGCAGTCCAGGGACAGGTTTTGGTCAGCCCCAGCATTTT.

V usage is TRBV12-3 or TRBV12-4 and J usage is TRBJ2-3; the D gene is possibly TRBD2 (6 bases). V was clipped by 6 bases and J by 2 bases, with 12 bases between them. The CDR3 covers 14 residues. The CDR3 bases are TGTGCCAGCAGCCATAGCGGACTCACAGATACGCAGTATTTT. Amino acid sequence: CASSHSGLTDTQYF.

V usage is TRBV9 and J usage is TRBJ1-1; D is perhaps TRBD1 (6 bases). CDR3 length: 13 residues. The V and J ends lost 3 bases and 3 bases respectively, with 9 bases between them. CDR1 SGDLS and CDR2 YYNGEE come from the germline V gene. The CDR3 nucleotides read TGTGCCAGCAGCGGGTCAGGGGACACTGAAGCTTTCTTT. Protein: CASSGSGDTEAFF.

This chain joins TRBV12-3 or TRBV12-4 and TRBJ1-5; TRBD1 matches at 9 bases. This CDR3 comprises 18 residues. V lost 4 bases, J lost 4 bases, and 14 bases stayed unmatched. The CDR3 nucleotides are TGTGCCAGCAGTTCCCGGGACAGGGACCGACCCCAAAATCAGCCCCAGCATTTT. Encoded protein: CASSSRDRDRPQNQPQHF.

The V call is TRBV9, the J call TRBJ2-6, with D possibly being TRBD1 or TRBD2 (5 bases each). V was cut by 4 bases and J by 11 bases, with 10 bases left in between. Germline V gives CDR1 SGDLS, CDR2 YYNGEE. The CDR3 has 12 residues. Here the CDR3 reads CASSPGTDVLTF. CDR3 bases: TGTGCCAGCAGCCCGGGGACCGACGTCCTGACTTTC. Drawing the rest from reference TRBV9 and TRBJ2-6, the complete variable domain is DSGVTQTPKHLITATGQRVTLRCSPRSGDLSVYWYQQSLDQGLQFLIQYYNGEERAKGNILERFSAQQFPDLHSELNLSSLELGDSALYFCASSPGTDVLTFGAGSRLTVL.

The V gene is TRBV27, the J gene TRBJ2-5, with 7 positions matching TRBD1. This CDR3 contains 15 residues. Germline V gives CDR1 MNHEY, CDR2 SMNVEV (reference sequence). V dropped 5 bases and J dropped 3; count of bases not matched to a gene: 9. In nucleotides, the CDR3 is TGTGCCAGCAGTACTACCTCCGGGACAGAAGAGACCCAGTACTTC. Amino acid sequence: CASSTTSGTEETQYF.

V is TRBV25-1 and J is TRBJ1-4; no reliable D call. With 3 bases removed from V and 2 bases from J, the gap between germline ends came to 25 bases. In germline, CDR1 is MGHDK, CDR2 SYGVNS. The CDR3 is 20 amino acids. CDR3 in amino acids: CASSDPGPAGAGATNEKLFF. The CDR3, as DNA: TGTGCCAGCAGTGACCCCGGGCCAGCGGGCGCGGGAGCGACTAATGAAAAACTGTTTTTT.

The chain employs TRBV30 and TRBJ2-3, with D perhaps TRBD1 (5 bases). The V and J ends lost 1 base and 1 base respectively, with 9 bases between them. Germline V gene data show CDR1 as GTSNPN and CDR2 as SVGIG (reference sequence). This CDR3 spans 14 amino acids. The CDR3 coding sequence is TGTGCCTGGAGTGCCGGACACGGCACAGATACGCAGTATTTT. It yields the protein CAWSAGHGTDTQYF.

The V gene is TRBV14, the J gene TRBJ2-7, with D uncertain. The germline V gene encodes CDR1 SGHDN and CDR2 FVKESK. The ends were cut back, 0 bases at V and 0 bases at J, with 12 bases in the middle. CDR3 length: 16 amino acids. CDR3 nucleotide sequence: TGTGCCAGCAGCCAAGATCTCGGGCGGCCCTCCTACGAGCAGTACTTC. This gives the protein CASSQDLGRPSYEQYF.

The chain joins TRBV20-1 to TRBJ2-4, with TRBD2 matching 10 bases. Per germline, CDR1 DFQATT and CDR2 SNEGSKA (reference sequence). The CDR3 contains 15 residues. V lost 1 base, J lost 2 bases, and 2 bases stayed unmatched. As DNA, the CDR3 is TGCAGTGCTAGAGCTAGCGGGAGCACCAAAAACATTCAGTACTTC. Its translation: CSARASGSTKNIQYF.

The rearrangement links TRBV6-2 or TRBV6-3 to TRBJ2-5; either TRBD1 or TRBD2 may fit D (5 bases each). This CDR3 has 15 residues. Germline loops: CDR1 MNHEY, CDR2 SVGEGT. Trimming took 2 bases from V and 5 from J, leaving 15 bases between them. The CDR3 DNA is TGTGCCAGCAGTTACGGGACCGCCGGTGGGGAGACCCAGTACTTC. This codes for CASSYGTAGGETQYF.

V usage is TRBV13 and J usage is TRBJ1-3; 8 positions match TRBD1. The germline CDR1 and CDR2 sequences are PRHDT and FYEKMQ (reference sequence). V dropped 5 bases and J dropped 2; count of bases not matched to a gene: 5. This CDR3 contains 15 residues. The CDR3 spells CASSLLQGAGNTIYF. The DNA of the CDR3 is TGTGCCAGCAGCCTATTACAGGGGGCTGGAAACACCATATATTTT.

This sequence joins TRBV27 and TRBJ2-1; 7 nucleotides line up with TRBD1. The V segment lost 1 base and the J segment 4 bases; nucleotides outside the gene matches: 4. The CDR3 loop spans 15 amino acids. The germline gives CDR1 MNHEY, CDR2 SMNVEV (reference sequence). CDR3 bases: TGTGCCAGCAGTTTATTCGGGACAGATTACAATGAGCAGTTCTTC. This codes for CASSLFGTDYNEQFF.

The V gene is TRBV7-9, the J gene TRBJ1-2; weak D call: TRBD1 (5 bases). The CDR3 extends over 16 amino acids. The V and J ends lost 5 bases and 1 base respectively, with 17 bases between them. Germline V gene data show CDR1 as SEHNR and CDR2 as FQNEAQ (reference sequence). The CDR3 region has the DNA TGTGCCAGCAGCCCCCCGGCAGGGCGGTTTAACTATGGCTACACCTTC. Encoded protein: CASSPPAGRFNYGYTF.

The DNA for the CDR3 is TGCGCCAGCAGCTTGGTTTCTGGGGACGCCTACGAGCAGTACTTC. It specifies CASSLVSGDAYEQYF. The rearrangement joins TRBV5-1 to TRBJ2-7; D is perhaps TRBD1 or TRBD2 (5 bases each). Germline-derived CDR1 and CDR2 are SGHRS and YFSETQ. The germline V and J ends were trimmed by 0 bases and 2 bases, with 12 bases remaining between them. The CDR3 has 15 amino acids.

The chain uses TRBV7-2 and TRBJ2-1; 11 bases match TRBD2. J lost 8 bases, V lost 2 bases, and 8 bases had no gene match. Germline lookup yields CDR1 SGHTA and CDR2 FQGNSA. This CDR3 comprises 16 residues. The chain's CDR3 is CASSLSRLAGSDEQFF. The DNA of the CDR3 is TGTGCCAGCAGCTTATCTCGACTAGCGGGATCGGATGAGCAGTTCTTC.

The gene calls are TRBV9 and TRBJ1-5, with D unresolved. Germline V gene sequence: CDR1 SGDLS, CDR2 YYNGEE. The CDR3 spans 14 residues. Trimming pared 3 bases from V and 0 bases from J, leaving 7 bases between. The CDR3 region is CASSASFSNQPQHF. The CDR3 bases are TGTGCCAGCAGCGCTAGCTTTAGCAATCAGCCCCAGCATTTT.

The chain links TRBV3-1 to TRBJ2-6; D ambiguous. Trimming stripped 3 bases from V and 0 bases from J, with 12 bases between. The germline CDR1 and CDR2 sequences are LGHDT and YNNKEL (reference sequence). This CDR3 is built from 17 residues. CDR3 sequence (DNA): TGTGCCAGCAGCCAGCGAGATCGTACCTCTGGGGCCAACGTCCTGACTTTC. Protein sequence: CASSQRDRTSGANVLTF.

Only one count was recorded for this clonotype. The chain employs TRBV20-1 and TRBJ1-5, with 7 bases matching TRBD1. The CDR3 runs 14 residues. The V and J ends lost 4 bases and 5 bases, in that order; junction bases with no gene match: 8. The germline V gene encodes CDR1 DFQATT and CDR2 SNEGSKA (reference sequence). In DNA form, the CDR3 reads TGCAGTGCTATCCGACCGACAGGGCATCAGCCCCAGCATTTT. Protein product: CSAIRPTGHQPQHF.

The chain couples TRBV27 to TRBJ1-6; D is perhaps TRBD1 (5 bases). Looked up from germline, CDR1 is MNHEY and CDR2 is SMNVEV (reference sequence). The CDR3 contains 12 residues. V lost 8 bases to trimming and J lost 6 bases, with 8 bases between them. CDR3: CASRGGNSPLHF. In nucleotides, the CDR3 is TGTGCCAGCCGGGGGGGTAATTCACCCCTCCACTTT.